The 25 T cell receptor beta chains given below trace back to one sample, sequenced in a study of cytomegalovirus exposure and HLA in healthy donors. TCRdb's copy holds only in-frame clones and misses some; the assay was immunoSEQ multiplex PCR. The sample holds 200,000 to 250,000 clones, about nine tenths seen once. Specimen: PBMCs. The receptors originated from a woman aged 18-29 years in good health and CMV-seropositive.

A word on this clone: Other nucleotide sequences from this sample produce the same CDR3. This chain connects TRBV5-1 to TRBJ1-5, with 7 bases that match TRBD1. CDR3 size: 14 residues. CDR1 is SGHRS, CDR2 YFSETQ, per germline. The V gene end was trimmed by 4 bases and the J gene end by 4 bases; junction bases not matched to a gene: 5. The CDR3, as DNA: TGCGCCAGCAGCCCGGGGACAGCGAATCAGCCCCAGCATTTT. Its protein is CASSPGTANQPQHF.

The chain is built from TRBV5-1 and TRBJ1-5; D may be TRBD1 (5 bases). Per the germline V gene, CDR1 is SGHRS and CDR2 is YFSETQ. There are 16 residues in the CDR3. Deletions cut 3 bases from V and 0 bases from J, with 13 bases between. The CDR3 sequence: CASSWGGSRSNQPQHF. The CDR3 DNA reads as TGCGCCAGCAGCTGGGGCGGGAGTCGTAGCAATCAGCCCCAGCATTTT.

This chain connects TRBV7-3 to TRBJ1-1; 7 nucleotides line up with TRBD1. After removal of 5 bases from V and 1 base from J, the junction contained 4 bases not matched to a gene. In germline, CDR1 is SGHTA, CDR2 FQGTGA. This CDR3 region has 14 residues. The chain's CDR3 is CASSEGTENTEAFF. The CDR3 DNA follows: TGTGCCAGCAGCGAGGGGACAGAGAACACTGAAGCTTTCTTT.

The chain is built from TRBV30 and TRBJ2-1; D might be TRBD1 (5 bases). V dropped 1 base and J dropped 3 bases, with 10 bases sitting between them. There are 14 residues in the CDR3. Germline loops: CDR1 GTSNPN, CDR2 SVGIG (reference sequence). The CDR3 region has the DNA TGTGCCTGGAGTGAGAGACAGTTCTACAATGAGCAGTTCTTC. This sequence encodes CAWSERQFYNEQFF.

V usage is TRBV2 and J usage is TRBJ1-4; 7 bases line up with TRBD1. From germline, CDR1 is SNHLY and CDR2 FYNNEI. J gave up 7 bases and V 5 bases, and 1 base lay outside the gene matches. This CDR3 comprises 12 residues. This CDR3 reads CASSQGGEKLFF. Written as DNA, the CDR3 is TGTGCCAGCAGTCAGGGGGGTGAAAAACTGTTTTTT.

This chain uses TRBV9 with TRBJ2-2, with 8 bases aligning to TRBD1. Looked up from germline, CDR1 is SGDLS and CDR2 is YYNGEE. This CDR3 comprises 18 residues. Trimming took 0 bases from V and 2 from J; bases not matched to a gene: 9. This chain's CDR3 is CASSVDSTGGINTGELFF. CDR3 bases: TGTGCCAGCAGCGTAGACAGTACAGGGGGAATAAACACCGGGGAGCTGTTTTTT.

The chain combines TRBV9 with TRBJ2-7; perhaps TRBD2 as D (6 bases). The germline V gene has CDR1 SGDLS and CDR2 YYNGEE. V was trimmed by 0 bases and J by 4 bases, leaving 17 bases between them. The length of the CDR3 is 16 residues. CDR3 residues: CASSVDGGSAVYEQYF. The CDR3 nucleotides read TGTGCCAGCAGCGTAGATGGGGGGTCGGCTGTTTACGAGCAGTACTTC.

V is TRBV10-2 and J is TRBJ2-3; no clear D gene. Germline loops: CDR1 WSHSY, CDR2 SAAADI. V lost 6 bases and J lost 4, with 8 bases in between. The CDR3 spans 12 residues. In DNA form, the CDR3 reads TGCGCCAGCAGGACTCGGGCAGATACGCAGTATTTT. Translation: CASRTRADTQYF.

V and J are TRBV12-5 and TRBJ2-2; TRBD1 matches 7 bases. CDR1 is LGHNT, CDR2 FRNRAP, per germline. V was pared by 6 bases and J by 3 bases, with 10 bases of the junction left unmatched. This CDR3 is 16 amino acids long. The CDR3 region has the DNA TGTGCTAGTGGACGCCACCCCACAGGGGACACCGGGGAGCTGTTTTTT. Its translation: CASGRHPTGDTGELFF.

The chain uses TRBV7-6 and TRBJ2-7; 8 nucleotides agree with TRBD2. The germline CDR1 and CDR2 sequences are SGHVS and FNYEAQ. With 8 bases clipped from V and 7 bases from J, the junction kept 25 bases outside the gene matches. This CDR3 spans 18 amino acids. The CDR3 is CASLVRGPREGLPGEQYF. The DNA of the CDR3 is TGTGCCAGCCTGGTCCGAGGTCCTCGGGAGGGCCTACCGGGGGAGCAGTACTTC. Supplemented by reference TRBV7-6 and TRBJ2-7, the full variable domain reads GAGVSQSPRYKVTKRGQDVALRCDPISGHVSLYWYRQALGQGPEFLTYFNYEAQQDKSGLPNDRFSAERPEGSISTLTIQRTEQRDSAMYRCASLVRGPREGLPGEQYFGPGTRLTVT.

The chain carries TRBV27 and TRBJ2-7; possibly TRBD1 for D (5 bases). The length of the CDR3 is 13 residues. Germline V gives CDR1 MNHEY, CDR2 SMNVEV (reference sequence). With 6 bases removed from V and 3 bases from J, the gap between germline ends came to 12 bases. Here the CDR3 DNA reads TGTGCCAGCAGCCTTACAGGTTACTACGAGCAGTACTTC. The encoded protein is CASSLTGYYEQYF.

The V call is TRBV27, the J call TRBJ2-3; 9 bases are a match to TRBD2. CDR1 MNHEY and CDR2 SMNVEV come from the germline V gene (reference sequence). This CDR3 contains 17 residues. The V segment lost 4 bases and the J segment 0 bases; nucleotides outside the gene matches: 8. The CDR3 loop reads CASSSPLREGSTDTQYF. The CDR3 DNA follows: TGTGCCAGCAGTTCGCCCTTGCGGGAGGGTAGCACAGATACGCAGTATTTT.

The chain uses TRBV15 and TRBJ1-2; D ambiguous. V gave up 0 bases and J gave up 7 bases, with 15 bases separating them. Germline V gives CDR1 LNHNV, CDR2 YYDKDF (reference sequence). The CDR3 runs to 15 residues. The CDR3 region is CATSRDPNKPGGYTF. The CDR3 DNA is TGTGCCACCAGCAGAGACCCTAATAAGCCGGGTGGCTACACCTTC.

This clone was recorded a few times. V is TRBV10-3 and J is TRBJ1-2, with D maybe TRBD1 (5 bases). Germline lookup yields CDR1 ENHRY and CDR2 SYGVKD. The V and J ends lost 8 bases and 4 bases respectively, with 17 bases between them. The CDR3 loop spans 14 amino acids. The CDR3 DNA is TGTGCCATCTCCCCTGGGGACTTACTCTATGGCTACACCTTC. It yields the protein CAISPGDLLYGYTF.

The rearrangement uses TRBV5-6 and TRBJ1-4; TRBD1 aligns across 10 bases. The junction had 3 bases not matched to a gene; V was cut back by 3 bases and J by 7 bases. Germline V gene data show CDR1 as SGHDT and CDR2 as YYEEEE. CDR3 length equals 14 residues. This chain's CDR3 is CASSWDRGGEKLFF. CDR3 sequence (DNA): TGTGCCAGCAGCTGGGACAGGGGCGGTGAAAAACTGTTTTTT.

This clone was counted once. CDR3 DNA sequence: TGTGCCAGCAGCTTAAGGGGGACAGGGGCTCCCGGGGCCAACGTCCTGACTTTC. Translation gives CASSLRGTGAPGANVLTF. The J gene is TRBJ2-6, the V gene TRBV7-9; 10 bases agree with TRBD1. This CDR3 has 18 amino acids. Germline loops: CDR1 SEHNR, CDR2 FQNEAQ (reference sequence). The ends lost 2 bases at V and 4 bases at J; junction bases unmatched: 8.

The CDR3 nucleotides read TGTGCCAGCAGCTCGTCGGAGGCCCAAGAGACCCAGTACTTC. Its translation is CASSSSEAQETQYF. The chain couples TRBV7-9 to TRBJ2-5, with D maybe TRBD2 (5 bases). V lost 4 bases and J lost 1, with 10 bases in between. CDR1 is SEHNR and CDR2 is FQNEAQ in the germline V gene (reference sequence). CDR3 size: 14 residues. Full variable domain (outside the CDR3, taken from reference TRBV7-9 and TRBJ2-5): DTGVSQNPRHKITKRGQNVTFRCDPISEHNRLYWYRQTLGQGPEFLTYFQNEAQLEKSRLLSDRFSAERPKGSFSTLEIQRTEQGDSAMYLCASSSSEAQETQYFGPGTRLLVL.

The rearrangement uses TRBV14 and TRBJ2-7; 7 nucleotides match TRBD2. V lost 3 bases to trimming and J lost 3 bases; unmatched junction nucleotides: 11. The CDR3 covers 16 residues. The germline gives CDR1 SGHDN, CDR2 FVKESK. CDR3 in amino acids: CASSQGGVARDYEQYF. CDR3 coding DNA: TGTGCCAGCAGCCAGGGGGGGGTTGCCAGAGACTACGAGCAGTACTTC.

This clone appeared a few times. This chain joins TRBV7-9 and TRBJ2-7, with a tentative D call TRBD2 (5 bases). Germline lookup yields CDR1 SEHNR and CDR2 FQNEAQ (reference sequence). The CDR3 contains 11 residues. V gave up 6 bases and J gave up 5 bases, with 8 bases separating them. This CDR3 reads CASSRTHEQYF. The CDR3 DNA reads TGTGCCAGCAGTAGGACTCACGAGCAGTACTTC.

CDR3 residues: CAISNTGANYGYTF. The CDR3 region has the DNA TGTGCCATCAGTAATACAGGAGCTAACTATGGCTACACCTTC. The J gene is TRBJ1-2, the V gene TRBV10-3; tentative D call: TRBD1 (5 bases). The CDR3 sequence is 14 residues long. The germline CDR1 and CDR2 sequences are ENHRY and SYGVKD. The V gene lost 5 bases and the J gene lost 0 bases, with 10 bases spanning the gap.

The chain recombines TRBV28 with TRBJ1-2, with D possibly being TRBD1 (5 bases). With 3 bases removed from V and 12 bases from J, the gap between germline ends came to 11 bases. CDR1 is MDHEN, CDR2 SYDVKM, per germline. CDR3 length: 11 amino acids. The CDR3 DNA reads as TGTGCCAGCAGTTTTGAAGGGGTACACACCTTC. Its translation: CASSFEGVHTF.

The chain has TRBV5-1 and TRBJ1-4; 7 positions agree with TRBD1. Trimming at V came to 4 bases and at J to 0 bases, leaving 9 bases not matched to a gene. Germline V gene lookup returns CDR1 SGHRS and CDR2 YFSETQ. The CDR3 sequence is 17 residues long. Written as DNA, the CDR3 is TGCGCCAGCAGCACTGACAGGGTAGCTGCAACTAATGAAAAACTGTTTTTT. Translating gives CASSTDRVAATNEKLFF.

The J gene is TRBJ2-7, the V gene TRBV28, with 7 nucleotides matching TRBD1. V gave up 5 bases and J gave up 1 base; unmatched junction bases: 5. This CDR3 is built from 14 residues. From germline, CDR1 is MDHEN and CDR2 SYDVKM. The CDR3 is CASSPTQGSYEQYF. In nucleotides, the CDR3 is TGTGCCAGCAGTCCCACACAGGGGTCCTACGAGCAGTACTTC. The whole variable domain, remainder taken from reference TRBV28 and TRBJ2-7, is DVKVTQSSRYLVKRTGEKVFLECVQDMDHENMFWYRQDPGLGLRLIYFSYDVKMKEKGDIPEGYSVSREKKERFSLILESASTNQTSMYLCASSPTQGSYEQYFGPGTRLTVT.

The chain has TRBV18 and TRBJ2-1, with a weak D call TRBD1 (6 bases). Germline V gene sequence: CDR1 KGHSH, CDR2 LQKENI. The CDR3 runs 15 residues. Trimming removed 3 bases from V and 7 bases from J, with 16 bases in between. The CDR3 region has the DNA TGTGCCAGCTCACCCGACAGGACCGGATGGAATGAGCAGTTCTTC. Its protein is CASSPDRTGWNEQFF.

The chain has TRBV9 and TRBJ2-1; TRBD2 agrees at 10 bases. V lost 4 bases to trimming and J lost 7 bases; unmatched junction nucleotides: 5. The germline CDR1 and CDR2 sequences are SGDLS and YYNGEE. This CDR3 spans 14 amino acids. The CDR3 DNA reads TGTGCCAGCAGCTTGGGACTAGCGACGAATGAGCAGTTCTTC. The encoded protein is CASSLGLATNEQFF.